Presented here are 17 T cell receptor beta chains from one specimen sequenced in a study of response to subunit inactivated influenza vaccine. TCRdb passed the RT-PCR reads through MiXCR, listing each CDR3 protein once. This table has about 520,000 distinct CDR3 sequences, under 8.5% appearing once. Here the sequenced sample was PBMCs from blood, taken about 24 months after vaccination. These TCRs come from a man between 50 and 69 years old who received an inactivated influenza vaccine.

This clonotype occurred a few times. The chain recombines TRBV20-1 with TRBJ2-7; TRBD1 agrees at 9 bases. CDR1 is DFQATT, CDR2 SNEGSKA, per germline (reference sequence). The junction had 3 bases not matched to a gene; V was cut back by 0 bases and J by 0 bases. The CDR3 length is 15 residues. The CDR3 sequence: CSARDRTGDSYEQYF. The CDR3 DNA reads as TGCAGTGCTAGAGATAGGACAGGGGACTCCTACGAGCAGTACTTC.

The J gene is TRBJ1-2, the V gene TRBV7-2; D remains ambiguous. The length of the CDR3 is 12 residues. CDR1 SGHTA and CDR2 FQGNSA come from the germline V gene. V dropped 4 bases and J dropped 4 bases, with 7 bases sitting between them. In nucleotides, the CDR3 is TGTGCCAGCAGCTCGAAGACCTATGGCTACACCTTC. It yields the protein CASSSKTYGYTF. Full variable domain (missing parts from reference TRBV7-2 and TRBJ1-2): GAGVSQSPSNKVTEKGKDVELRCDPISGHTALYWYRQSLGQGLEFLIYFQGNSAPDKSGLPSDRFSAERTGGSVSTLTIQRTQQEDSAVYLCASSSKTYGYTFGSGTRLTVV.

This clonotype was seen repeatedly, ten times or more. The chain couples TRBV5-1 to TRBJ2-5, with D possibly called TRBD1 or TRBD2 (5 bases each). The CDR3 contains 15 residues. Germline CDR1 SGHRS, CDR2 YFSETQ. V was trimmed by 0 bases and J by 5 bases, leaving 14 bases between them. CDR3 amino acids: CASSLDRIGTETQYF. The CDR3 DNA reads TGCGCCAGCAGCTTGGATAGGATCGGGACCGAGACCCAGTACTTC.

The CDR3 loop is CSADRAYEQYF. In DNA, the CDR3 is TGCAGTGCTGACAGAGCCTACGAGCAGTACTTC. This chain connects TRBV20-1 to TRBJ2-7; a weak D match, TRBD1 (5 bases). The germline CDR1 and CDR2 sequences are DFQATT and SNEGSKA (reference sequence). The CDR3 runs to 11 residues. Trimming cost V 5 bases and J 2 bases, with 7 bases left between them.

This clonotype was detected only a few times. CDR3 coding DNA: TGCAGTGCCTTAGTGGCTAGCGGGAGGTCCCGGGAGCTGTTTTTT. Its translation: CSALVASGRSRELFF. The chain links TRBV20-1 to TRBJ2-2; 11 bases align to TRBD2. The CDR3 sequence is 15 residues long. Looked up from germline, CDR1 is DFQATT and CDR2 is SNEGSKA (reference sequence). The V gene end was trimmed by 6 bases and the J gene end by 9 bases; junction bases not matched to a gene: 12.

This clonotype was recorded many times. The chain carries TRBV5-4 and TRBJ1-2; weak D call: TRBD1 (6 bases). The CDR3 runs to 14 residues. CDR1 SGHNT and CDR2 YYREEE come from the germline V gene (reference sequence). V was cut by 1 base and J by 4 bases, with 11 bases left in between. The chain's CDR3 is CASSLPGAGYGYTF. The CDR3, as DNA: TGTGCCAGCAGCTTGCCGGGGGCCGGCTATGGCTACACCTTC.

V gene TRBV20-1 combines with J gene TRBJ2-1, with TRBD2 matching 14 bases. Trimming at V came to 3 bases and at J to 7 bases, leaving 8 bases not matched to a gene. The CDR3 is 16 residues long. The V gene's germline CDR1 is DFQATT and CDR2 SNEGSKA (reference sequence). CDR3 in amino acids: CSARVPRTSGGNEQFF. In DNA, the CDR3 is TGCAGTGCTAGGGTGCCTCGGACTAGCGGGGGGAATGAGCAGTTCTTC.

At least ten counts were recorded for this clonotype. The chain carries TRBV10-3 and TRBJ2-5; no reliable D call. The germline gives CDR1 ENHRY, CDR2 SYGVKD. V dropped 0 bases and J dropped 1 base, with 6 bases sitting between them. CDR3 length: 14 amino acids. The CDR3 is CAISESASQETQYF. As DNA, the CDR3 is TGTGCCATCAGTGAGTCGGCGAGCCAAGAGACCCAGTACTTC.

This chain connects TRBV5-1 to TRBJ1-3; 7 nucleotides align to TRBD1. CDR1 SGHRS and CDR2 YFSETQ come from the germline V gene. Trimming removed 1 base from V and 11 bases from J; junction bases left unmatched: 12. The CDR3 runs to 15 residues. As DNA, the CDR3 is TGCGCCAGCAGCTTGACGGGACAGTGGGCCAAAGCCATATATTTT. Translation gives CASSLTGQWAKAIYF.

The chain couples TRBV10-3 to TRBJ1-1; D might be TRBD1 (6 bases). V was clipped by 6 bases and J by 3 bases, with 17 bases between them. This CDR3 contains 15 residues. Looked up from germline, CDR1 is ENHRY and CDR2 is SYGVKD. CDR3: CAIRLTGLDDTEAFF. CDR3 bases: TGTGCCATCAGACTTACAGGGTTGGATGACACTGAAGCTTTCTTT.

This sequence joins TRBV20-1 and TRBJ2-7; D is perhaps TRBD1 (6 bases). The CDR3 extends over 13 amino acids. Germline V CDR1 and CDR2: DFQATT, SNEGSKA (reference sequence). Trimming cost V 5 bases and J 3 bases, with 14 bases left between them. As DNA, the CDR3 is TGCAGTGCTTCCCGGGACACCGACTACGAGCAGTACTTC. The encoded protein is CSASRDTDYEQYF.

This clonotype was seen at least ten times. The chain is built from TRBV5-5 and TRBJ1-3; D is unclear. Germline V gene lookup returns CDR1 SGHKS and CDR2 YYEKEE (reference sequence). The CDR3 is made up of 15 amino acids. V lost 4 bases and J lost 0, with 11 bases in between. CDR3 region: CASSQILSSGNTIYF. The CDR3 region has the DNA TGTGCCAGCAGCCAAATACTGTCCTCTGGAAACACCATATATTTT.

This clonotype came up a few times. The CDR3 region is CASSTNTMNTEAFF. CDR3 DNA sequence: TGCGCCAGCAGCACGAACACGATGAACACTGAAGCTTTCTTT. The rearrangement uses TRBV5-1 and TRBJ1-1; D gene ambiguous. Germline assignment: CDR1 SGHRS and CDR2 YFSETQ. Trimming removed 4 bases at V and 0 bases at J, with 10 bases between. This CDR3 region has 14 residues.

This clonotype was found once. This chain connects TRBV27 to TRBJ1-2; 9 bases are a match to TRBD1. Per germline, CDR1 MNHEY and CDR2 SMNVEV (reference sequence). J was trimmed by 8 bases and V by 2 bases; bases with no gene match: 6. There are 14 residues in the CDR3. The CDR3 spells CASSLNRGRWGYTF. The DNA of the CDR3 is TGTGCCAGCAGTTTAAACAGGGGGCGATGGGGCTACACCTTC.

This clonotype was recorded a few times. V and J are TRBV20-1 and TRBJ2-2; 7 bases are shared with TRBD1. After removal of 1 base from V and 13 bases from J, the junction contained 6 bases not matched to a gene. The CDR3 covers 12 residues. CDR1 is DFQATT, CDR2 SNEGSKA, per germline (reference sequence). The CDR3 nucleotides are TGCAGTGCTAGAGCTACAGGGGCTAGGCTGTTTTTT. Translated, it gives CSARATGARLFF.

This clonotype was counted only a few times. The rearrangement joins TRBV7-9 to TRBJ2-1, with 11 bases identical to TRBD2. The CDR3 sequence is 15 residues long. The trim removed 5 bases at V and 3 bases at J, leaving 3 bases unmatched. The germline CDR1 and CDR2 sequences are SEHNR and FQNEAQ (reference sequence). CDR3: CASSQTSGIYNEQFF. CDR3 bases: TGTGCCAGCAGCCAGACTAGCGGGATCTACAATGAGCAGTTCTTC.

CDR3 DNA: TGTGCCATCAGTGAATCCGGGACAGACGGTGAAAAACTGTTTTTT. It specifies CAISESGTDGEKLFF. V usage is TRBV10-3 and J usage is TRBJ1-4; 7 positions agree with TRBD1. Germline loops: CDR1 ENHRY, CDR2 SYGVKD. The CDR3 length is 15 residues. Germline trimming cut 3 bases from V and 7 bases from J; bases unmatched to any gene: 8.